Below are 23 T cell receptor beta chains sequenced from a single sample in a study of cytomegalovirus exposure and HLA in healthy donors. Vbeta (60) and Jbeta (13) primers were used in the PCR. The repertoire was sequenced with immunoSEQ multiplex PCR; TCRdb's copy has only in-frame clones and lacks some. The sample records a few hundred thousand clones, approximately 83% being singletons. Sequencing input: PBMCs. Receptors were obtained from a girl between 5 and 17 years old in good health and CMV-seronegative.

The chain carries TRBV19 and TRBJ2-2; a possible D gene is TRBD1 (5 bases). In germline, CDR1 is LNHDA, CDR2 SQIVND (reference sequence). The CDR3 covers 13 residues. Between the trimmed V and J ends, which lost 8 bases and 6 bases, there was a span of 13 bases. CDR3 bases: TGTGCCAGTGCTCGACAGTTGTCCGGGGAGCTGTTTTTT. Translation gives CASARQLSGELFF.

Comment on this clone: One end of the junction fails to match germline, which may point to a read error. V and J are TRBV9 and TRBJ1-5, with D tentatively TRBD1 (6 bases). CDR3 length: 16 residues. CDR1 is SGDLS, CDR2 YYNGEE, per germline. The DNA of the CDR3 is TGTGCCAGCAGCGGAGGGGGGGATTTTAGCGATCAGCCCCAGCATTTT. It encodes CASSGGGDFSDQPQHF.

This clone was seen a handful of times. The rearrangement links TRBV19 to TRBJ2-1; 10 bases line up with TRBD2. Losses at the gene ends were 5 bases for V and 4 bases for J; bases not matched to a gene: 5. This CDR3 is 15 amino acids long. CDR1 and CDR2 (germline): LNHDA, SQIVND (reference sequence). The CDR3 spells CASSPTSGAYNEQFF. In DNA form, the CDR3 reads TGTGCCAGTAGTCCCACTAGCGGGGCTTACAATGAGCAGTTCTTC.

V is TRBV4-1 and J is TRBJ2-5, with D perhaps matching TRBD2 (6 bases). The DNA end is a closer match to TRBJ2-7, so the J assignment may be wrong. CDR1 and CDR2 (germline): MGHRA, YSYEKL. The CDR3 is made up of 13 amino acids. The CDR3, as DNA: TGCGCCAGCAGCCGCCGGGAGACCTACGAGCAGTACTTC. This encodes CASSRRETYEQYF.

The CDR3 loop is CASRQSGGAYNEQFF. The CDR3 DNA reads as TGTGCCAGCCGCCAATCTGGGGGGGCCTACAATGAGCAGTTCTTC. This rearrangement joins TRBV2 to TRBJ2-1; 7 nucleotides match TRBD2. J gave up 2 bases and V 8 bases, and 9 bases lay outside the gene matches. The germline gives CDR1 SNHLY, CDR2 FYNNEI. The CDR3 has 15 amino acids. Based on the CDR3 plus reference TRBV2 and TRBJ2-1, the full variable domain is EPEVTQTPSHQVTQMGQEVILRCVPISNHLYFYWYRQILGQKVEFLVSFYNNEISEKSEIFDDQFSVERPDGSNFTLKIRSTKLEDSAMYFCASRQSGGAYNEQFFGPGTRLTVL.

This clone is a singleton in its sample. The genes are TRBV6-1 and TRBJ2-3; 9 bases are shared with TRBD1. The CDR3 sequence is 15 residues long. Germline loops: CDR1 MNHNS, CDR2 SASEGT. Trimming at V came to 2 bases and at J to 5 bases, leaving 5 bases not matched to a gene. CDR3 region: CASSENRGRGDTQYF. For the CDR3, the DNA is TGTGCCAGCAGTGAAAACAGGGGGCGCGGAGATACGCAGTATTTT.

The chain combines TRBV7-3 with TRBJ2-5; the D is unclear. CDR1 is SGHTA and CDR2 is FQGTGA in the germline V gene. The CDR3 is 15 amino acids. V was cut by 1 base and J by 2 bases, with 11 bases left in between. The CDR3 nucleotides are TGTGCCAGCAGCTTAAGTGGCGGCGTACAAGAGACCCAGTACTTC. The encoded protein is CASSLSGGVQETQYF.

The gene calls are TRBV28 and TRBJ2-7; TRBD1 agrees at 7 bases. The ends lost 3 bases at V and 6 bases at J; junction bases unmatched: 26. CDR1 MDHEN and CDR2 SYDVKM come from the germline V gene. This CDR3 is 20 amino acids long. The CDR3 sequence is CASSFMSMTGSLGSPTEQYF. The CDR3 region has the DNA TGTGCCAGCAGTTTTATGTCTATGACAGGGTCTTTAGGATCTCCTACCGAGCAGTACTTC. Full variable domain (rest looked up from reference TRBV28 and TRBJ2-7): DVKVTQSSRYLVKRTGEKVFLECVQDMDHENMFWYRQDPGLGLRLIYFSYDVKMKEKGDIPEGYSVSREKKERFSLILESASTNQTSMYLCASSFMSMTGSLGSPTEQYFGPGTRLTVT.

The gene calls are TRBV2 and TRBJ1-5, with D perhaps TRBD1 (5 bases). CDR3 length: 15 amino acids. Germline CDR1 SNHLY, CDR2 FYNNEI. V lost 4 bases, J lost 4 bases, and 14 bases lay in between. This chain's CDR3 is CASSVEGLGNQPQHF. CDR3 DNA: TGTGCCAGCAGTGTCGAGGGACTAGGGAATCAGCCCCAGCATTTT. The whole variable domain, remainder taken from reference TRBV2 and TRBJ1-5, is EPEVTQTPSHQVTQMGQEVILRCVPISNHLYFYWYRQILGQKVEFLVSFYNNEISEKSEIFDDQFSVERPDGSNFTLKIRSTKLEDSAMYFCASSVEGLGNQPQHFGDGTRLSIL.

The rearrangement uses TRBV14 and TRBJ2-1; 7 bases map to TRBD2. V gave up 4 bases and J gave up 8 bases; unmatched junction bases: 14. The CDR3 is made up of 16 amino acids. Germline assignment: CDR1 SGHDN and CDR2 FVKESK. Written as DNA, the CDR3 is TGTGCCAGCAGCCTGGGAGGGTCGAAGCGGCCTCATGAGCAGTTCTTC. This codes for CASSLGGSKRPHEQFF.

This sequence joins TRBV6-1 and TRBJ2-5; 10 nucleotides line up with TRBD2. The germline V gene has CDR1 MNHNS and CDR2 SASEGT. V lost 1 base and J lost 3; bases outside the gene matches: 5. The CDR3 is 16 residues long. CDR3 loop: CASSEVAGGTKETQYF. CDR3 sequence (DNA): TGTGCCAGCAGTGAAGTAGCGGGGGGCACTAAAGAGACCCAGTACTTC.

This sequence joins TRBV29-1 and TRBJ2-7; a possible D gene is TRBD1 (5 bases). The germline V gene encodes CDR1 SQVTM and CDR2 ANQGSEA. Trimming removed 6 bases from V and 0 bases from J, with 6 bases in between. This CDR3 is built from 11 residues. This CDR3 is CSVDNSYEQYF. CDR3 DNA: TGCAGCGTGGACAACTCCTACGAGCAGTACTTC.

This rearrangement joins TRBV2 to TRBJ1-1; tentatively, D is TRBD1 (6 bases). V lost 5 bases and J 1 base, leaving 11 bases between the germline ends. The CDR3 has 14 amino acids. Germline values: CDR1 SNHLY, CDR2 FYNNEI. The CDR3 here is CASSTRTANTEAFF. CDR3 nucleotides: TGTGCCAGCAGTACCCGGACAGCGAACACTGAAGCTTTCTTT.

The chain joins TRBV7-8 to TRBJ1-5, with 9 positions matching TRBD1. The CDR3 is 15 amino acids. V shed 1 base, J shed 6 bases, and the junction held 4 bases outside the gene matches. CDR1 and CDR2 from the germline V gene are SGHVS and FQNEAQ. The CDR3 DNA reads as TGTGCCAGCAGCTTAGGGACAGGGGTTACTCAGCCCCAGCATTTT. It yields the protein CASSLGTGVTQPQHF. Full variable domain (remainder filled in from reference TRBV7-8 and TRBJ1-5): GAGVSQSPRYKVAKRGQDVALRCDPISGHVSLFWYQQALGQGPEFLTYFQNEAQLDKSGLPSDRFFAERPEGSVSTLKIQRTQQEDSAVYLCASSLGTGVTQPQHFGDGTRLSIL.

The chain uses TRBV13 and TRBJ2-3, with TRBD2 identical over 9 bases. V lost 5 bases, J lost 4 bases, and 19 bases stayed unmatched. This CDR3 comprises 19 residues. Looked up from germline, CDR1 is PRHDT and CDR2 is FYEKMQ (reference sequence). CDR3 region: CASSLAPLGAGGRADTQYF. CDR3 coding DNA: TGTGCCAGCAGCCTAGCCCCACTGGGGGCGGGGGGGCGGGCAGATACGCAGTATTTT.

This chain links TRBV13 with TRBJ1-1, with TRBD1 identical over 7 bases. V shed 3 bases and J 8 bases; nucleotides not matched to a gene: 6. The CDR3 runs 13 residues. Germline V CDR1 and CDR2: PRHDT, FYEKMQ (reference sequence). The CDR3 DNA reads TGTGCCAGCAGCTTGGACCAGGACAGGGAAGCTTTCTTT. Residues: CASSLDQDREAFF. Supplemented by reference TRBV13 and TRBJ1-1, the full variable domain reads AAGVIQSPRHLIKEKRETATLKCYPIPRHDTVYWYQQGPGQDPQFLISFYEKMQSDKGSIPDRFSAQQFSDYHSELNMSSLELGDSALYFCASSLDQDREAFFGQGTRLTVV.

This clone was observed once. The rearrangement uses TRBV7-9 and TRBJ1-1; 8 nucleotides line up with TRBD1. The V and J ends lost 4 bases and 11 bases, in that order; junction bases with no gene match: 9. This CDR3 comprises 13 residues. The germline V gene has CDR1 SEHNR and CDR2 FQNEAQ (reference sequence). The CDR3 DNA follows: TGTGCCAGCAGCTCATGGACAGGGAACGATGCTTTCTTT. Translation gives CASSSWTGNDAFF.

The CDR3 DNA reads as TGTGCCAGCAGAGGACTCTTCCTCTCTGGAAACACCATATATTTT. As protein: CASRGLFLSGNTIYF. This sequence joins TRBV6-1 and TRBJ1-3, with D unresolved. This CDR3 spans 15 amino acids. V lost 6 bases to trimming and J lost 0 bases, with 12 bases between them. Germline lookup yields CDR1 MNHNS and CDR2 SASEGT.

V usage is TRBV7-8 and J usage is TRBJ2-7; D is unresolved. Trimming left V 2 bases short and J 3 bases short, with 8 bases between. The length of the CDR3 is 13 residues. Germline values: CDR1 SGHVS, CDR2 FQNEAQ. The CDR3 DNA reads TGTGCCAGCAGCTTACGCATAGTCTACGAGCAGTACTTC. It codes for CASSLRIVYEQYF.

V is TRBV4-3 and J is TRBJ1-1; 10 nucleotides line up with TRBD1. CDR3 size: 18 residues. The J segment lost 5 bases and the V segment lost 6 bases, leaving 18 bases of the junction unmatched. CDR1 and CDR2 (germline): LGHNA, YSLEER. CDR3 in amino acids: CASRIGDRGPRAETEAFF. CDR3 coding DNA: TGCGCCAGCAGGATTGGGGACAGGGGCCCCCGGGCGGAGACTGAAGCTTTCTTT.

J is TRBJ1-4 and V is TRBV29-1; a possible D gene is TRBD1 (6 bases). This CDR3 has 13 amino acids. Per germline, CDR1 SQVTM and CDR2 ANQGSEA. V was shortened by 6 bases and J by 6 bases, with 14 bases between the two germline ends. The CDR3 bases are TGCAGCGTCTCAGGGGAAGGGGATGAAAAACTGTTTTTT. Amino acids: CSVSGEGDEKLFF.

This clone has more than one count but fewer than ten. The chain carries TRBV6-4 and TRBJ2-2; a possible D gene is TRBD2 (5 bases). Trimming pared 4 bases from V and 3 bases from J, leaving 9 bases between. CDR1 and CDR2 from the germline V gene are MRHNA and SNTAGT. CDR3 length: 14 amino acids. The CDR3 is CASSVGIYTGELFF. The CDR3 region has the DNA TGTGCCAGCAGTGTCGGGATCTACACCGGGGAGCTGTTTTTT.

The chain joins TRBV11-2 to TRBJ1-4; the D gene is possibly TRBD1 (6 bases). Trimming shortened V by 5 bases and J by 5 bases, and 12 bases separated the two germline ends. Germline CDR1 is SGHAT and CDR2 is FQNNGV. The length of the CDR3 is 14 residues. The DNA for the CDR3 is TGTGCCAGCAGCCCACAGGGACTAAATGAAAAACTGTTTTTT. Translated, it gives CASSPQGLNEKLFF.